This T cell receptor (beta chain) was observed in a study of T cells in localized non-small cell lung cancer. General study findings and limits: Among the tissues sampled, uninvolved adjacent lung had the highest T cell clonality, above tumor. Because researchers sequenced only one region of the tumor, heterogeneity is still possible. The appearance of a median 57 of the top 100 tumor clones was seen in adjacent lung.

Germline V gene lookup returns CDR1 MNHGY and CDR2 SAAAGT. The CDR3 length is 15 residues. In the case of this clone: Its antigen is unidentified. At one end the junction does not follow the germline gene, possibly because of a read error.

This table comes from immunoSEQ multiplex PCR, and its TCRdb copy is limited to in-frame clones, with some not included. In the table there are 1,300 to 1,500 clones, just under 20% of which are singletons. The sampled adjacent lung lay at least 2 cm from the tumor margin and showed no atypia. Here the sequenced sample was normal lung tissue next to the tumor, taken before any cancer treatment. This chain joins TRBV6-8 and TRBJ2-3; unclear D gene. The TCR sequence derives from a woman between 40 and 69 years old with stage II lung adenocarcinoma. The CDR3 is CAISLGLGPLEGQYF. The CDR3 DNA reads TGTGCCATCAGTTTAGGCCTCGGGCCTTTGGAAGGGCAGTATTTT.